The count of the clone carrying this TCR beta chain is one. This entry is derived from a study of blood T cell repertoires in COVID-19. Repertoires were generated with immunoSEQ multiplex PCR, while TCRdb's copy carries only in-frame clones and drops some. This sample yields about 440,000 clones, of which roughly 91% are seen a single time; roughly 0.66% belongs to the top ten. The TCR sequence derives from a man between 18 and 29 years old who had recovered from COVID-19. The source material was PBMCs or T cells enriched from blood (not recorded which).

The CDR3 DNA reads as TGTGCCAGCAGAGACGGAGATCAGCCCCAGCATTTT. As protein: CASRDGDQPQHF. The chain uses TRBV12-3 or TRBV12-4 and TRBJ1-5; no reliable D call. V was pared by 6 bases and J by 5 bases, with 8 bases between. The CDR3 covers 12 residues.